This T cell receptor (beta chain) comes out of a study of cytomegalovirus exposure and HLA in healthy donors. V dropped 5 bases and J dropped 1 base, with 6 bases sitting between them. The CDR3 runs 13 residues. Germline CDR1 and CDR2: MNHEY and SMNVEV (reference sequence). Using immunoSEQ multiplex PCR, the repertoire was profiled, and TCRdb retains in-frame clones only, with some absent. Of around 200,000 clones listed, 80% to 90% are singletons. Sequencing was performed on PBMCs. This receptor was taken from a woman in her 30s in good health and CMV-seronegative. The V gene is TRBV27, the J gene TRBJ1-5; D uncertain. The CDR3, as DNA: TGTGCCAGCAGTCAGCGGAGCAATCAGCCCCAGCATTTT. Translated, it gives CASSQRSNQPQHF.